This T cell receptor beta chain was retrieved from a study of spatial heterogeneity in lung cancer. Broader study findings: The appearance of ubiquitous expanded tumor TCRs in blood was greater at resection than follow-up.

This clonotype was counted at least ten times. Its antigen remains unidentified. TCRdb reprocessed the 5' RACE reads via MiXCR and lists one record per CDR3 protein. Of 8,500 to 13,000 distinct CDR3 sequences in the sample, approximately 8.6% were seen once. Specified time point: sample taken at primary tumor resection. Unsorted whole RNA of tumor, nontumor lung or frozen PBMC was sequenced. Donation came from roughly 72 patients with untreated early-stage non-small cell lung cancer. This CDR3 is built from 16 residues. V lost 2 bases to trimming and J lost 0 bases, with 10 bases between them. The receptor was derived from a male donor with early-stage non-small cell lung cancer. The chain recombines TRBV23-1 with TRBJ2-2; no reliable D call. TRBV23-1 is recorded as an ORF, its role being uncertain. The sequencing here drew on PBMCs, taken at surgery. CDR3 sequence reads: CASSQTRNPNTGELFF. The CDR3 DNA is TGCGCCAGCAGTCAAACGCGTAACCCGAACACCGGGGAGCTGTTTTTT.